The clone carrying this T cell receptor beta chain is a singleton in its sample. TCRdb keeps only in-frame clones here, not all; method: immunoSEQ multiplex PCR. The sample yields approximately 300,000 clones, 65% to 85% seen once. The data derive from a study of blood T cell repertoires in COVID-19. Study in general: From T cells, B-cell-depleted T cells, or PBMCs came the material, which was cDNA or gDNA.

The germline V gene has CDR1 LGHDT and CDR2 YNNKEL (reference sequence). CDR3 length equals 15 residues. V trimming: 1 base; J trimming: 6 bases; junction bases outside the gene matches: 6. Those enrolled in Seattle joined during active infection and were followed longitudinally afterward. This sequence was found in a person aged 65 to 85 with COVID-19, enrolled during active disease. The source material was peripheral blood. The chain carries TRBV3-1 (or the pseudogene TRBV3-2) and TRBJ1-1, with 9 nucleotides matching TRBD1. CDR3 in amino acids: CASSQVPDRGPEAFF. The CDR3 nucleotides are TGTGCCAGCAGCCAAGTCCCGGACAGGGGACCTGAAGCTTTCTTT.